This T cell receptor beta chain was captured by sequencing in a study of cytomegalovirus exposure and HLA in healthy donors. Study-level findings and limits: Analysis was performed later, and it showed HLA-associated TCR beta chains to be more clonally expanded than equally common others.

On this clone itself: Its specificity is not known.

The CDR3 runs to 13 residues. Germline CDR1 is SQVTM and CDR2 is ANQGSEA. V was shortened by 0 bases and J by 2 bases, with 7 bases between the two germline ends. The PCR was carried out with 60 Vbeta primers and 13 Jbeta primers. Measured with immunoSEQ multiplex PCR; TCRdb has only the in-frame clones, and not every one. The data contain about 130,000 clones, around four fifths of them singletons. The chain carries TRBV29-1 and TRBJ1-2; D call uncertain. Sequenced: PBMCs. The sequence was obtained from a boy aged 5-17 years in good health and CMV-seronegative. CDR3 nucleotides: TGCAGCGTTGAAGATCCCATGAACTATGGCTACACCTTC. Protein sequence: CSVEDPMNYGYTF. Full variable domain (missing parts from reference TRBV29-1 and TRBJ1-2): SAVISQKPSRDICQRGTSLTIQCQVDSQVTMMFWYRQQPGQSLTLIATANQGSEATYESGFVIDKFPISRPNLTFSTLTVSNMSPEDSSIYLCSVEDPMNYGYTFGSGTRLTVV.